The clone carrying this T cell receptor beta chain has a count of ten or more. What it binds is not known. This specimen comes from a study of metastatic and nonmetastatic thyroid tumors. Study-level background: Repertoire comparisons spanned blood and tumor or nodule tissue from malignant and benign thyroid patients.

Germline values: CDR1 GTSNPN, CDR2 SVGIG (reference sequence). This CDR3 is built from 12 residues. The V end was cut by 7 bases, the J end by 5 bases, with 14 bases between. Methods used by the authors: A papillary thyroid cancer distant-metastasis classifier was built from CDR3 differences across clinicopathological groups. With MiXCR, TCRdb reprocessed the PCR reads. TCRdb assigned the V and J calls; the authors' analysis was not used. Among thousands of clones listed, roughly 25% were seen once. There were no patients who had received any treatment before thyroid surgery. Study findings and constraints: It was reported that TCR beta diversity was significantly higher in malignant thyroid tumors than benign nodules, in blood and tumor.

Source material: tumor tissue. The sequence derives from a female donor with papillary thyroid cancer or a benign thyroid nodule (not recorded which). Some clones in this sample may be carry-over from other donors' samples. V usage is TRBV30 and J usage is TRBJ1-1; perhaps TRBD1 as D (6 bases). The CDR3 sequence is CALHRDSTEAFF. The CDR3 DNA reads TGTGCCTTGCACAGGGATTCGACTGAAGCTTTCTTT.